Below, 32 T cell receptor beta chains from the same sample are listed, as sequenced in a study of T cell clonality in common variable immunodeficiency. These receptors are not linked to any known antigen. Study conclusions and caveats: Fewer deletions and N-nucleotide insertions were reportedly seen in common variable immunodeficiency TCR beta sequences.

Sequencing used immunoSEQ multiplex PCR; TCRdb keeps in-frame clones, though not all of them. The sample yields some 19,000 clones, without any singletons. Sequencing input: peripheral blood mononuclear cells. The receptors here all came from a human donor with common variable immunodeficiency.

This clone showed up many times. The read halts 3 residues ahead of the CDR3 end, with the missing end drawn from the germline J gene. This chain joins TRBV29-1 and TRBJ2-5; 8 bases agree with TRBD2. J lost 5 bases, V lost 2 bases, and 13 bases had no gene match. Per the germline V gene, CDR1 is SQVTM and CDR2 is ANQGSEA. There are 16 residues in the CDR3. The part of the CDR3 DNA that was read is TGCAGCGTTGAAACTTGGGAGCGGGAGTTTTCTGAGACC. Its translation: CSVETWEREFSET. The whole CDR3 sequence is CSVETWEREFSETQYF.

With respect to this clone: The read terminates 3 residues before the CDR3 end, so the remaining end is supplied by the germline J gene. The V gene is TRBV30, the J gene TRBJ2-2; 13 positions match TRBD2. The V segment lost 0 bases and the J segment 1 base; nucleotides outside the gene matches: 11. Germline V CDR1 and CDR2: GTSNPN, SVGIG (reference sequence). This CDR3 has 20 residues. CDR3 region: CAWSVIQGTSGTLNTGELFF. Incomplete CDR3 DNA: TGTGCCTGGAGTGTTATTCAGGGGACTAGCGGGACACTGAACACCGGGGAG. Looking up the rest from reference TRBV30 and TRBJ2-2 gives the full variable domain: SQTIHQWPATLVQPVGSPLSLECTVEGTSNPNLYWYRQAAGRGLQLLFYSVGIGQISSEVPQNLSASRPQDRQFILSSKKLLLSDSGFYLCAWSVIQGTSGTLNTGELFFGEGSRLTVL.

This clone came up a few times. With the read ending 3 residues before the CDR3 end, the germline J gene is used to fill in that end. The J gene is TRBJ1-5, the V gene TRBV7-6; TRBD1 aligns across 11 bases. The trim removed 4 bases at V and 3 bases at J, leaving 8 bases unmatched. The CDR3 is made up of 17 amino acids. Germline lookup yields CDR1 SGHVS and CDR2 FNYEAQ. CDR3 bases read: TGTGCCAGCAGCTCGGAGGACAGGGGGCTTAACAATCAGCCC. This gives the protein CASSSEDRGLNNQP. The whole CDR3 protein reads CASSSEDRGLNNQPQHF.

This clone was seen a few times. The CDR3 spells CASSIEGGQPQHF. CDR3 bases read: TGTGCCAGTAGTATAGAGGGGGGTCAGCCC. The chain links TRBV19 to TRBJ1-5, with a weak D call TRBD1 (5 bases). The DNA ends 3 residues before the CDR3 does, and the rest of the CDR3 is filled in from the germline J gene. CDR1 is LNHDA, CDR2 SQIVND, per germline (reference sequence). Trimming shortened V by 0 bases and J by 6 bases, and 6 bases separated the two germline ends. The CDR3 contains 13 residues.

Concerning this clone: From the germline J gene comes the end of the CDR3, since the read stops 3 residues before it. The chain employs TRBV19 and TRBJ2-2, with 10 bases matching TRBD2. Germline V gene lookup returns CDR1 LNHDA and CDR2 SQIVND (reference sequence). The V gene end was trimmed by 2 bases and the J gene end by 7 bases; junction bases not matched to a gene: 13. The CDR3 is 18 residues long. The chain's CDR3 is CASSIKYGLAAIGGELFF. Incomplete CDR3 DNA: TGTGCCAGTAGTATAAAGTACGGACTAGCGGCCATTGGCGGGGAG.

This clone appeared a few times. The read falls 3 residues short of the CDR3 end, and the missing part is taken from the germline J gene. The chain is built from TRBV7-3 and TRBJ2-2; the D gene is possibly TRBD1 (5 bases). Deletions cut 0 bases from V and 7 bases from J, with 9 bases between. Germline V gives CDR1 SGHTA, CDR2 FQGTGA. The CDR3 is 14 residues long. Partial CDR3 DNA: TGTGCCAGCAGCTTAACCAGGGTGGGCGGGGAG. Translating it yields CASSLTRVGGE. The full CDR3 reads CASSLTRVGGELFF.

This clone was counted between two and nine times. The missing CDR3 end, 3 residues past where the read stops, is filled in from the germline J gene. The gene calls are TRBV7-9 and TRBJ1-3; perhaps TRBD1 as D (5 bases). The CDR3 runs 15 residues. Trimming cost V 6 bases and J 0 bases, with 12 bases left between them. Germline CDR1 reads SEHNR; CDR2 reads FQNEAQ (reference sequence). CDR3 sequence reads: CASSSRVYSGNTIYF. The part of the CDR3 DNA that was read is TGTGCCAGCAGTTCCAGGGTTTACTCTGGAAACACC.

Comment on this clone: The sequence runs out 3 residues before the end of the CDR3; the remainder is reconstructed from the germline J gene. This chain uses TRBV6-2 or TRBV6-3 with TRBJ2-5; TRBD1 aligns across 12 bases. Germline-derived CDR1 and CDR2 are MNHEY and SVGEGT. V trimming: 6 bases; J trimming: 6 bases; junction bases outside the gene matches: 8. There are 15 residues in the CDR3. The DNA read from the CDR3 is TGTGCCAGCAGGACCCTGGGACAGGGGGCACAGACC. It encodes CASRTLGQGAQT. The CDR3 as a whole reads CASRTLGQGAQTQYF.

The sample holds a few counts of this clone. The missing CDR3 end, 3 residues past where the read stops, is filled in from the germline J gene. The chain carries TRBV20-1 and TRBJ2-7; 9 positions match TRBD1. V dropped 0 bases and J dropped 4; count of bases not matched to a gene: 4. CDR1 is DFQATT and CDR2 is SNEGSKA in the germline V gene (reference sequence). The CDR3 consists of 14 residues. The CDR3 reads CSAREDRGGYEQYF. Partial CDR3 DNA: TGCAGTGCTAGAGAAGACAGGGGGGGGTACGAG.

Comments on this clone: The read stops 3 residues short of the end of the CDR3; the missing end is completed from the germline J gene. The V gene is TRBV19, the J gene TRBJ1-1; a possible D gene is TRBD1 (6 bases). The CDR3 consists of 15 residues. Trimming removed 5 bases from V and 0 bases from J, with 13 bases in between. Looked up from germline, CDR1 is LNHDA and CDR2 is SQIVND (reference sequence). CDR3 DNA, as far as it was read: TGTGCCAGTAGTTGGACAGACGGCCTGAACACTGAA. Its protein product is CASSWTDGLNTE. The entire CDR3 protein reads CASSWTDGLNTEAFF.

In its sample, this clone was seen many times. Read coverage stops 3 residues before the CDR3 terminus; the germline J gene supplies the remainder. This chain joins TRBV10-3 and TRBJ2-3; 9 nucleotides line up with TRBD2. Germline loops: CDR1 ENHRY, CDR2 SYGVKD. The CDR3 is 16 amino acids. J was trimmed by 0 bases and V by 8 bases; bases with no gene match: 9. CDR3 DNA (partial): TGTGCCATCGCCCGAGCGGGAGGTATGAGCACAGATACG. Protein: CAIARAGGMSTDT. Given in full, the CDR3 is CAIARAGGMSTDTQYF.

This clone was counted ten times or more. CDR3: CASSQEVGTANPDIYF. CDR3 DNA (partial): TGTGCCAGCAGCCAAGAGGTTGGGACAGCGAATCCCGAC. V usage is TRBV14 and J usage is TRBJ1-3; 7 bases fit TRBD1. The CDR3 end is not reached by the read, which stops 3 residues before it; the germline J gene fills it in. In germline, CDR1 is SGHDN, CDR2 FVKESK. The CDR3 consists of 16 residues. The variable domain in full, completed from reference TRBV14 and TRBJ1-3, reads EAGVTQFPSHSVIEKGQTVTLRCDPISGHDNLYWYRRVMGKEIKFLLHFVKESKQDESGMPNNRFLAERTGGTYSTLKVQPAELEDSGVYFCASSQEVGTANPDIYFGEGSWLTVV.

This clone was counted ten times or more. The CDR3 region is CASYVGETQYF. CDR3 DNA (partial): TGCGCCAGCTATGTCGGAGAGACC. The chain recombines TRBV5-1 with TRBJ2-5, with D unresolved. The read comes to an end 3 residues before the CDR3 does, leaving the germline J gene to fill in the end. CDR1 SGHRS and CDR2 YFSETQ come from the germline V gene. V lost 7 bases, J lost 4 bases, and 8 bases lay in between. CDR3 length: 11 amino acids.

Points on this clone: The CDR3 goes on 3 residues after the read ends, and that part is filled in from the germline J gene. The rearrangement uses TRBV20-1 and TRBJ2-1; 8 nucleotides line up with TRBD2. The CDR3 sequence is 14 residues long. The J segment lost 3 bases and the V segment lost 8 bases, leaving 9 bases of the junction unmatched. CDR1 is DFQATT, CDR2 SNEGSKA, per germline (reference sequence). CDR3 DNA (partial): TGCAGTTTAGAAAGGACTAGCAGCTACAATGAG. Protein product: CSLERTSSYNE. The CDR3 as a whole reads CSLERTSSYNEQFF.

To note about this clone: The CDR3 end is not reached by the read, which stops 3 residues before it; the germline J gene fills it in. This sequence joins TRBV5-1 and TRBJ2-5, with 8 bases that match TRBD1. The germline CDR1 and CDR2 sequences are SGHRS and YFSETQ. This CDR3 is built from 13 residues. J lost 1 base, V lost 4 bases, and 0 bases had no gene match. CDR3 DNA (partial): TGCGCCAGCAGCCAGGGGGCCCAAGAGACC. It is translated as CASSQGAQET. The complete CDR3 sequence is CASSQGAQETQYF.

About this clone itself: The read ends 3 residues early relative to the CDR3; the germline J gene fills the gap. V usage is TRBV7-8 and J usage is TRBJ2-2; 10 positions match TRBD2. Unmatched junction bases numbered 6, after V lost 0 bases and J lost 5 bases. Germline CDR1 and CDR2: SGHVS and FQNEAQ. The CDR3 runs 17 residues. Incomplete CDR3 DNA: TGTGCCAGCAGCTTAGCCCTAGCGGGAGTTTATACCGGGGAG. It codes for CASSLALAGVYTGE. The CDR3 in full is CASSLALAGVYTGELFF.

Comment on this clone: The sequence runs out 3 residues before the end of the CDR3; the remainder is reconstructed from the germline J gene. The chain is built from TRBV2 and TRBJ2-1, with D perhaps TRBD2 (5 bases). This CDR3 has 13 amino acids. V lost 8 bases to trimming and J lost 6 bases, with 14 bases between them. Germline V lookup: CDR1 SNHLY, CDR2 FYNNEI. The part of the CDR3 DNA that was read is TGTGCCAGCCAGGCGTACCGGGGCAATGAG. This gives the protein CASQAYRGNE. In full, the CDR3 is CASQAYRGNEQFF.

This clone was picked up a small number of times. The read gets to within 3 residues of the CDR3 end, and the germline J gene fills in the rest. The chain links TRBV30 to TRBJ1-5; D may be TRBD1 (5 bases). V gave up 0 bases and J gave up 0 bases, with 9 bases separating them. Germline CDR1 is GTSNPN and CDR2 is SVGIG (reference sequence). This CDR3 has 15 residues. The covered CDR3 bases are TGTGCCTGGAGTGTAGGGGTCCGTAGCAATCAGCCC. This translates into CAWSVGVRSNQP. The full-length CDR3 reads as CAWSVGVRSNQPQHF.

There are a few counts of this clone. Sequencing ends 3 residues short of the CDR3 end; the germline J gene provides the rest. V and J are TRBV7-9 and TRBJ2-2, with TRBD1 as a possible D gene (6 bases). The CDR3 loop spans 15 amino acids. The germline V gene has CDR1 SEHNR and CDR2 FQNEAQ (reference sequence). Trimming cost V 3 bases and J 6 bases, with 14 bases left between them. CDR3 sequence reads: CASSLPNYRAGELFF. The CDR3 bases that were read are TGTGCCAGCAGCTTGCCAAACTACAGGGCCGGGGAG.

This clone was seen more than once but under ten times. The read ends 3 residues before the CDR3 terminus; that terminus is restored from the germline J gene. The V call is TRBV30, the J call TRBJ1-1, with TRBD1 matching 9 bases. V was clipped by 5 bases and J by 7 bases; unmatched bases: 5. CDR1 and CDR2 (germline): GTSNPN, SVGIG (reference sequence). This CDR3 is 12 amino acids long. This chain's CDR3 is CAWGDRDYEAFF. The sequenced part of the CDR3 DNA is TGTGCCTGGGGGGACAGGGACTATGAA.

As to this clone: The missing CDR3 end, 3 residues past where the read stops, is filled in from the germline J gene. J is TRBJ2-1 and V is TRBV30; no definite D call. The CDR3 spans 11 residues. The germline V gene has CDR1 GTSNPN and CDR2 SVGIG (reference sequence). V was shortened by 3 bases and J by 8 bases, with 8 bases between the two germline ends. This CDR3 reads CAWSAQDEQFF. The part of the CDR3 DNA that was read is TGTGCCTGGAGCGCCCAGGATGAG.

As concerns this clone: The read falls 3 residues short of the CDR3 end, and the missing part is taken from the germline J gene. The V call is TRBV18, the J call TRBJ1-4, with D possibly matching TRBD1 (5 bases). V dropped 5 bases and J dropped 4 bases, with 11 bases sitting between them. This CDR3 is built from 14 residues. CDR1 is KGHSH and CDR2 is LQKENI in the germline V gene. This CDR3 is CASSTGTINEKLFF. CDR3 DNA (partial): TGTGCCAGCTCAACTGGGACTATTAATGAAAAA.

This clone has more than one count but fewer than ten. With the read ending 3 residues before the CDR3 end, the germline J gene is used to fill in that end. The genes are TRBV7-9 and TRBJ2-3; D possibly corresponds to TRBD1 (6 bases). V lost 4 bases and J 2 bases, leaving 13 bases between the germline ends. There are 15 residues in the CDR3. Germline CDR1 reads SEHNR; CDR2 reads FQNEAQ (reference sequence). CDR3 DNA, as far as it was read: TGTGCCAGCAGCTGGGATAGGGGGTACACAGATACG. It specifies CASSWDRGYTDT. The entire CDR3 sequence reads CASSWDRGYTDTQYF.

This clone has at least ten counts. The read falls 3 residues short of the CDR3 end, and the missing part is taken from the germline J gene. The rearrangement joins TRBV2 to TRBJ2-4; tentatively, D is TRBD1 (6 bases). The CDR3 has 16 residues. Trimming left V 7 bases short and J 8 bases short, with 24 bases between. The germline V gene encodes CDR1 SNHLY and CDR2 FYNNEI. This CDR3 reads CASTLRQVPFVHIQYF. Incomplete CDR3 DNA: TGTGCCAGCACGCTTCGACAGGTCCCATTTGTTCACATT.

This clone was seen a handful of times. CDR3 DNA (partial): TGTGCCAGCAGCCGCGACATAAAGACC. Amino acids: CASSRDIKT. The entire CDR3 protein reads CASSRDIKTQYF. The chain couples TRBV7-9 to TRBJ2-5; D gene ambiguous. The read ends 3 residues shy of where the CDR3 ends; the end is completed using the germline J gene. Trimming shortened V by 5 bases and J by 6 bases, and 10 bases separated the two germline ends. The CDR3 consists of 12 residues. Germline V gene data show CDR1 as SEHNR and CDR2 as FQNEAQ (reference sequence).

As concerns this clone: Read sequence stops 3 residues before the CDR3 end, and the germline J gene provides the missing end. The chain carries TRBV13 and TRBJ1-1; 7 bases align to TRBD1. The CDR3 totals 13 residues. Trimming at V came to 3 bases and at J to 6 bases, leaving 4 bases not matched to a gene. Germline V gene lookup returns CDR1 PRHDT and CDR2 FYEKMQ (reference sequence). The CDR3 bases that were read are TGTGCCAGCAGCTTGGGACAGATCCCTGAA. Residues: CASSLGQIPE. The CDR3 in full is CASSLGQIPEAFF. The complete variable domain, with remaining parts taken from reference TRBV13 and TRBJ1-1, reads AAGVIQSPRHLIKEKRETATLKCYPIPRHDTVYWYQQGPGQDPQFLISFYEKMQSDKGSIPDRFSAQQFSDYHSELNMSSLELGDSALYFCASSLGQIPEAFFGQGTRLTVV.

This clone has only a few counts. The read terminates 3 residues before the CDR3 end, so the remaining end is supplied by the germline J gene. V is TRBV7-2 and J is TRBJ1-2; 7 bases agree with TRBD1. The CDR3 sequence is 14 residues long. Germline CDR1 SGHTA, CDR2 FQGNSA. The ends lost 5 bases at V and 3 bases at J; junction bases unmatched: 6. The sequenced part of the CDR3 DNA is TGTGCCAGCAGCCGGACAGGTTGGCACTATGGC. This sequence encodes CASSRTGWHYG. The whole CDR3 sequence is CASSRTGWHYGYTF.

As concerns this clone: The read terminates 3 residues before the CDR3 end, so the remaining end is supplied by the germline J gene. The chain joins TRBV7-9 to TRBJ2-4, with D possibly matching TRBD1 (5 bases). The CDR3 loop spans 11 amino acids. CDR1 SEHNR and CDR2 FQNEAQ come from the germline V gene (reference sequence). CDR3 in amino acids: CASSFSGFQYF. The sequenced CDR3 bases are TGTGCCAGCAGCTTCTCAGGGTTT.

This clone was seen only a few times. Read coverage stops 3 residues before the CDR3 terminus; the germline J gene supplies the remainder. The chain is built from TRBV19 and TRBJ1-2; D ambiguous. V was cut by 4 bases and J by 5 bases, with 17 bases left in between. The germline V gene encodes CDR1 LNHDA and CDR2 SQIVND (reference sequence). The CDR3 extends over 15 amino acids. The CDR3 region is CASSRIIGSSYGYTF. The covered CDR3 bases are TGTGCCAGTAGTAGGATAATTGGGTCTAGTTATGGC.

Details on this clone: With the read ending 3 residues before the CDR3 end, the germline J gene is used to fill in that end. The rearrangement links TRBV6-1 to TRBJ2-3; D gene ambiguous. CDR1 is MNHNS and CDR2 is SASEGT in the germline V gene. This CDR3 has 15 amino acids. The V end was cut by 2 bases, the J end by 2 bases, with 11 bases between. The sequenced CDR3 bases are TGTGCCAGCAGTGAACCTCCAGGTACCACAGATACG. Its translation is CASSEPPGTTDT. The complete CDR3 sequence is CASSEPPGTTDTQYF.

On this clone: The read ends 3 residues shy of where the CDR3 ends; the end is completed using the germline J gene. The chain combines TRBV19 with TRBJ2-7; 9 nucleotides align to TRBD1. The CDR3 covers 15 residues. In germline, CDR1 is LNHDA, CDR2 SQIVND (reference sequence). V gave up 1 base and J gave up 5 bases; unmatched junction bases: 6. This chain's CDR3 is CASSIVGTGSHEQYF. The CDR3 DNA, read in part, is TGTGCCAGTAGTATAGTGGGGACAGGGAGCCACGAG. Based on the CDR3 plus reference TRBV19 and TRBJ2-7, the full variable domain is DGGITQSPKYLFRKEGQNVTLSCEQNLNHDAMYWYRQDPGQGLRLIYYSQIVNDFQKGDIAEGYSVSREKKESFPLTVTSAQKNPTAFYLCASSIVGTGSHEQYFGPGTRLTVT.

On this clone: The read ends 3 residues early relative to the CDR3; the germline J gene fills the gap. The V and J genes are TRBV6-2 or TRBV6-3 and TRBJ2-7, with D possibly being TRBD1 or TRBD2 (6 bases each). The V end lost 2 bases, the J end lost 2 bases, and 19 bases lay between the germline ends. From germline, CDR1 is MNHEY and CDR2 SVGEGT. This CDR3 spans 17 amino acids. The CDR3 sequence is CASSYGGGSQGTYEQYF. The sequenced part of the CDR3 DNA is TGTGCCAGCAGTTACGGAGGAGGGAGCCAGGGGACCTACGAG.